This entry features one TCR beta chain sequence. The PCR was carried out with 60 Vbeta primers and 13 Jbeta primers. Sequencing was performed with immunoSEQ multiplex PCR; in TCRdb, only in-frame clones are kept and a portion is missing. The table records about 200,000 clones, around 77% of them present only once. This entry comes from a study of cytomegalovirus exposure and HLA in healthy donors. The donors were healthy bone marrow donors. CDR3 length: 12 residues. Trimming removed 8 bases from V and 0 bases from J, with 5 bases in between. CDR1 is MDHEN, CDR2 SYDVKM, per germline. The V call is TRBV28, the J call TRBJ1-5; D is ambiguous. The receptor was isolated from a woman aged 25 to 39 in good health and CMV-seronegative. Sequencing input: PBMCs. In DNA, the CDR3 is TGTGCCAGCGCCTATAGCAATCAGCCCCAGCATTTT. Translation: CASAYSNQPQHF.